This T cell receptor beta chain was identified during a study of blood T cell repertoires in COVID-19. Deletions cut 1 base from V and 0 bases from J, with 4 bases between. The CDR3 runs to 13 residues. CDR1 and CDR2 from the germline V gene are SGDLS and YYNGEE. Produced via immunoSEQ multiplex PCR; TCRdb's table is partial and in-frame only. Seen here are 110,000 or so clones, roughly 85% observed once, and the top ten hold more than 10%. The chain combines TRBV9 with TRBJ1-1; no definite D call. This sequence originates from a human donor in a cohort sampled during active COVID-19. Sequenced sample: peripheral blood. The CDR3 loop is CASSVIMNTEAFF. The CDR3 DNA is TGTGCCAGCAGCGTAATAATGAACACTGAAGCTTTCTTT.